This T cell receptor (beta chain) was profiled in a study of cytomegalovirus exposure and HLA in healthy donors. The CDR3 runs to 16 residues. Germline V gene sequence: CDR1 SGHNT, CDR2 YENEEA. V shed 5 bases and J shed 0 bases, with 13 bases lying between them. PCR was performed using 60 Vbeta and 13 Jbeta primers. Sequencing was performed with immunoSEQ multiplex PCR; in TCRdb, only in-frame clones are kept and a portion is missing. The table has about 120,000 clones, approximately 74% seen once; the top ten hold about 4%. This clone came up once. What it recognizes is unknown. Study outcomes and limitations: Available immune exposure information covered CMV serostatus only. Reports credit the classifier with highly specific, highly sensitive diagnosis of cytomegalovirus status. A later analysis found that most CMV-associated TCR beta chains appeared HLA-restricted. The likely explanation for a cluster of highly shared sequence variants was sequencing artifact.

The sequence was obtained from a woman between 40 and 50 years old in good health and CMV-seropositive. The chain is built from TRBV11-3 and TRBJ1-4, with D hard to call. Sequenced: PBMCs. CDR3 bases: TGTGCCAGCAGCCGAGGGCGGGGAGCAACTAATGAAAAACTGTTTTTT. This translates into CASSRGRGATNEKLFF. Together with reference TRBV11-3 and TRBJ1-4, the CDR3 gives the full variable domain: EAGVVQSPRYKIIEKKQPVAFWCNPISGHNTLYWYLQNLGQGPELLIRYENEEAVDDSQLPKDRFSAERLKGVDSTLKIQPAELGDSAVYLCASSRGRGATNEKLFFGSGTQLSVL.